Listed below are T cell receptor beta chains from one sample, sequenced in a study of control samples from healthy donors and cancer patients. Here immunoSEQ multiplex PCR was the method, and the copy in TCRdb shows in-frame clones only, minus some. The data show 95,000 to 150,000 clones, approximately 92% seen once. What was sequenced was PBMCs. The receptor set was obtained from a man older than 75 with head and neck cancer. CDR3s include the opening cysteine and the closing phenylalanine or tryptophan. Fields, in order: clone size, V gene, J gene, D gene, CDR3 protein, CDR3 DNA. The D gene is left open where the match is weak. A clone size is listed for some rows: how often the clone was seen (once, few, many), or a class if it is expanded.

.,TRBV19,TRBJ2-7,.,CASSIDGTRGSYEQYF,TGTGCCAGTAGTATAGATGGGACACGAGGATCCTACGAGCAGTACTTC
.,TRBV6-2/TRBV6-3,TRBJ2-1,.,CASSGTGPPKQFF,TGTGCCAGCAGCGGAACGGGACCGCCAAAGCAGTTCTTC
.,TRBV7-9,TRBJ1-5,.,CASSLRDQPQHF,TGTGCCAGCAGCCTCAGGGATCAGCCCCAGCATTTT
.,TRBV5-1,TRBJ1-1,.,CASSLEILNTEAFF,TGCGCCAGCAGCTTGGAAATTTTGAACACTGAAGCTTTCTTT
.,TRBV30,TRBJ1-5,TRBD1,CAWGQGNQPQHF,TGTGCCTGGGGACAGGGCAATCAGCCCCAGCATTTT
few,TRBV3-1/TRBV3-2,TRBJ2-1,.,CASSQGLDQVNEQFF,TGTGCCAGCAGCCAAGGACTAGATCAAGTCAATGAGCAGTTCTTC
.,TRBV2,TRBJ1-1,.,CARDSPNTEAFF,TGTGCCAGGGACAGTCCGAACACTGAAGCTTTCTTT
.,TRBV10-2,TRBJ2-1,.,CASSDNEQFF,TGCGCCAGCAGTGATAATGAGCAGTTCTTC
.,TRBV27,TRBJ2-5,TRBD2,CASRTSGRETQYF,TGTGCCAGCAGAACATCCGGGAGGGAGACCCAGTACTTC
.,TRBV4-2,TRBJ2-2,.,CASSRGDEGTGELFF,TGTGCCAGCAGTAGGGGGGACGAGGGCACCGGGGAGCTGTTTTTT
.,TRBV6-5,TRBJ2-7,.,CASSTESSYEQYF,TGTGCCAGCTCCACGGAAAGCTCCTACGAGCAGTACTTC
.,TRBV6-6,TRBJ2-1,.,CASSYSDGSTRSEQFF,TGTGCCAGCAGTTACTCCGACGGATCAACAAGGAGTGAGCAGTTCTTC
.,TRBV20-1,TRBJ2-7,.,CSAGAWNEQYF,TGCAGTGCTGGGGCATGGAACGAGCAGTACTTC
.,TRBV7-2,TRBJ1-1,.,CASSPRALTEAFF,TGTGCCAGCAGCCCAAGGGCGTTAACTGAAGCTTTCTTT
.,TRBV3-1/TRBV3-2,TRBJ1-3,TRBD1,CASSQEGTGGRLGNTIYF,TGTGCCAGCAGCCAAGAGGGGACAGGGGGTAGACTCGGAAACACCATATATTTT
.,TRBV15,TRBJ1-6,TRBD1,CATSREGQETNSPLHF,TGTGCCACCAGCAGAGAGGGACAGGAGACAAATTCACCCCTCCACTTT
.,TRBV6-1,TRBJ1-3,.,CASSALRFQSSGNTIYF,TGTGCCAGCAGTGCCCTAAGGTTTCAGAGCTCTGGAAACACCATATATTTT
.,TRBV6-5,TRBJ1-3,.,CASSWTSTMGNTIYF,TGTGCCAGCAGTTGGACCAGTACGATGGGAAACACCATATATTTT
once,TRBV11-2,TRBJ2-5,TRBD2,CASSLAVSGYQETQYF,TGTGCCAGCAGCTTAGCGGTTAGCGGGTACCAAGAGACCCAGTACTTC
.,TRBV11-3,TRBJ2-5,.,CASSLGIGDLETQYF,TGTGCCAGCAGCTTAGGGATCGGGGACCTGGAGACCCAGTACTTC
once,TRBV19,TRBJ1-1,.,CASGQNTEAFF,TGTGCTTCGGGACAGAACACTGAAGCTTTCTTT
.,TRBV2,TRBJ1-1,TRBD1,CASSEDGTGYTEAFF,TGTGCCAGCAGTGAAGACGGGACAGGCTACACTGAAGCTTTCTTT
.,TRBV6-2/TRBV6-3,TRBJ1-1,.,CASSLQGWAFF,TGTGCCAGCAGTTTACAGGGTTGGGCTTTCTTT
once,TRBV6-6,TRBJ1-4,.,CASSYSHRGVGEKLFF,TGTGCCAGCAGTTACTCCCACCGGGGTGTGGGTGAAAAACTGTTTTTT